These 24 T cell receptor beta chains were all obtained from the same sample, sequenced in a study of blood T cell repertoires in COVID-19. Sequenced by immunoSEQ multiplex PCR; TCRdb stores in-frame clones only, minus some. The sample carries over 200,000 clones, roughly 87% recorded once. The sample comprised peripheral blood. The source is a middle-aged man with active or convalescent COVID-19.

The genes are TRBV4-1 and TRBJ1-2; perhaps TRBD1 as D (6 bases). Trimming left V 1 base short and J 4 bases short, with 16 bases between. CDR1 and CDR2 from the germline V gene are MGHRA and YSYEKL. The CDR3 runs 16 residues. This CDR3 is CASSQVNRVDGYGYTF. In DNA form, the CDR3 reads TGCGCCAGCAGCCAAGTAAACAGGGTGGATGGCTATGGCTACACCTTC.

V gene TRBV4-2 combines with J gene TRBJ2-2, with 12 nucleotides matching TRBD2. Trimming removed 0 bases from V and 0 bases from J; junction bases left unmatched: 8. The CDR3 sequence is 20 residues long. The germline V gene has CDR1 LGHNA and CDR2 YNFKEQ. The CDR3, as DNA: TGTGCCAGCAGCCAAGATAGGGTAGGACTAGCGGGATCGAACACCGGGGAGCTGTTTTTT. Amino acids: CASSQDRVGLAGSNTGELFF.

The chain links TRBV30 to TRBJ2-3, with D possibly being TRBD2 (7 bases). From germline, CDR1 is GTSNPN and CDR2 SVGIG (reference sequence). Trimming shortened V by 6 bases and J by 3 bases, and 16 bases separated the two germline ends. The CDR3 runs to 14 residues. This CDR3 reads CACRGAGGTDTQYF. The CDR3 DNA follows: TGTGCCTGCCGGGGGGCGGGCGGGACAGATACGCAGTATTTT.

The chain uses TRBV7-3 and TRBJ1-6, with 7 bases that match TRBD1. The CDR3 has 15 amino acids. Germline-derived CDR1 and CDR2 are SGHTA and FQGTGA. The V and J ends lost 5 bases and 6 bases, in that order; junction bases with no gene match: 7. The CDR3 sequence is CASSPQGGGNSPLHF. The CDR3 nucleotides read TGTGCCAGCAGCCCCCAGGGGGGTGGTAATTCACCCCTCCACTTT.

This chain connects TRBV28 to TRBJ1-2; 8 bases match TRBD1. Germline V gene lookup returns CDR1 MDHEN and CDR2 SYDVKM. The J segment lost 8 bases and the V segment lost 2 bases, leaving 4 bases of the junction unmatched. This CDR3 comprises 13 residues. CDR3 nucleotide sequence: TGTGCCAGCAGTTTAAGGCAGGGGGCCGGCTACACCTTC. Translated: CASSLRQGAGYTF.

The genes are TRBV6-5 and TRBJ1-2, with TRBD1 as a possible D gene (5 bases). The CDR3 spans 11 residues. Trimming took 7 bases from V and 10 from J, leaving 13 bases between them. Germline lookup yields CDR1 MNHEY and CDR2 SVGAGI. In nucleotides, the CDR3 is TGTGCCAGCAATAATCAGGGTGTCTACACCTTC. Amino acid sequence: CASNNQGVYTF.

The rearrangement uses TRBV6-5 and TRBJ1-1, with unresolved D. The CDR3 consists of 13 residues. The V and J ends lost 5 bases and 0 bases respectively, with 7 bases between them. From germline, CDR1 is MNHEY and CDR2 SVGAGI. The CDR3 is CASSREVNTEAFF. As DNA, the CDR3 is TGTGCCAGCAGTCGAGAAGTGAACACTGAAGCTTTCTTT.

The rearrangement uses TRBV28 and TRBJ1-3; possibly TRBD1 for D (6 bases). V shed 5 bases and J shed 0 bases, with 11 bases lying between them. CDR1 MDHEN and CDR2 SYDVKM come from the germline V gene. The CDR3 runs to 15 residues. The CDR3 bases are TGTGCCAGCAGTCCTGGGACATCCTCTGGAAACACCATATATTTT. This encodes CASSPGTSSGNTIYF.

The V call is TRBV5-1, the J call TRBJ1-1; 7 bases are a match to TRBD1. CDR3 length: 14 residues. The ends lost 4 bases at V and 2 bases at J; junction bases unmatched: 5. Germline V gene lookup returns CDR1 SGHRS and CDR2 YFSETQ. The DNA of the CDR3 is TGCGCCAGCAGCGTAACAGGGGTCAACACTGAAGCTTTCTTT. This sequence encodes CASSVTGVNTEAFF.

The DNA of the CDR3 is TGTGCCAGCAGCTTAGGGCCGGGGGGCCCCTACAATGAGCAGTTCTTC. Its protein is CASSLGPGGPYNEQFF. The chain has TRBV11-2 and TRBJ2-1, with TRBD2 as a possible D gene (7 bases). Germline V gives CDR1 SGHAT, CDR2 FQNNGV. The CDR3 length is 16 residues. Trimming cost V 1 base and J 2 bases, with 12 bases left between them. The full variable domain, rest sourced from reference TRBV11-2 and TRBJ2-1, is EAGVAQSPRYKIIEKRQSVAFWCNPISGHATLYWYQQILGQGPKLLIQFQNNGVVDDSQLPKDRFSAERLKGVDSTLKIQPAKLEDSAVYLCASSLGPGGPYNEQFFGPGTRLTVL.

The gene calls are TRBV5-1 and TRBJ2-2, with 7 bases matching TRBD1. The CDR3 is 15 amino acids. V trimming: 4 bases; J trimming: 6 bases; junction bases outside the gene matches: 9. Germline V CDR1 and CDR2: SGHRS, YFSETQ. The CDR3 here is CASSPDRKGAGELFF. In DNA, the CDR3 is TGCGCCAGCAGCCCGGACAGGAAAGGGGCCGGGGAGCTGTTTTTT.

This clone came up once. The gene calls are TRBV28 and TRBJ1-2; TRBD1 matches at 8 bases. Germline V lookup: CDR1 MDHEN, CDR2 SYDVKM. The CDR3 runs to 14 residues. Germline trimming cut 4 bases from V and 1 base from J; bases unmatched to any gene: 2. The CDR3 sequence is CASSSTGDNYGYTF. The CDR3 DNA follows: TGTGCCAGCAGTTCGACAGGGGATAACTATGGCTACACCTTC.

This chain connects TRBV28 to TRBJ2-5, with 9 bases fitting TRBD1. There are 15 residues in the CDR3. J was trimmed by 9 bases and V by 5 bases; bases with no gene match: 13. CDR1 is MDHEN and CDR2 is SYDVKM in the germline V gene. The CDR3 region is CASSPQGTGMKAQYF. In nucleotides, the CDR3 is TGTGCCAGCAGTCCACAAGGGACAGGGATGAAGGCCCAGTACTTC.

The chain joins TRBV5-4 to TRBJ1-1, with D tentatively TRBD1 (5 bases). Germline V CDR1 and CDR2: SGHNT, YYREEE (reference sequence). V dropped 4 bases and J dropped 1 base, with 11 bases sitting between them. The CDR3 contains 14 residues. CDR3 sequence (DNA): TGTGCCAGCAGCAATCAGGGATGGAACACTGAAGCTTTCTTT. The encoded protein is CASSNQGWNTEAFF.

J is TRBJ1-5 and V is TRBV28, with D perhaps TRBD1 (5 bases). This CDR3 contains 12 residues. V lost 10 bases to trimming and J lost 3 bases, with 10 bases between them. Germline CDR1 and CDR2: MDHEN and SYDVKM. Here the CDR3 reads CAITGSNQPQHF. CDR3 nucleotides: TGTGCCATCACAGGTTCCAATCAGCCCCAGCATTTT.

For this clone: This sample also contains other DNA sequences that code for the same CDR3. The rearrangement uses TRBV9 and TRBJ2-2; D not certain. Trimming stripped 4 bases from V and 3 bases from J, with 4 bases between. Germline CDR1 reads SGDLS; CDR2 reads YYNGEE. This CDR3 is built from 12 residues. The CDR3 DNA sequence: TGTGCCAGCAGCCCTTACACCGGGGAGCTGTTTTTT. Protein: CASSPYTGELFF.

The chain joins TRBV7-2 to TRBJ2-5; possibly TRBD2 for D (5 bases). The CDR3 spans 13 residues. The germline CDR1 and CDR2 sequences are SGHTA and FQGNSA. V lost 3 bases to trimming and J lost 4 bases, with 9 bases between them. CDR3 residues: CASSFFAGETQYF. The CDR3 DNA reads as TGTGCCAGCAGCTTTTTCGCGGGAGAGACCCAGTACTTC.

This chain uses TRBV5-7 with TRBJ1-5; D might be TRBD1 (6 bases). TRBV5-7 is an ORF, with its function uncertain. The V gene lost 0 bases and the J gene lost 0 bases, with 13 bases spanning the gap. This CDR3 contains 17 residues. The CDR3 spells CASSLGRGYYSNQPQHF. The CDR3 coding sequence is TGTGCCAGCAGCTTGGGCAGGGGCTATTATAGCAATCAGCCCCAGCATTTT.

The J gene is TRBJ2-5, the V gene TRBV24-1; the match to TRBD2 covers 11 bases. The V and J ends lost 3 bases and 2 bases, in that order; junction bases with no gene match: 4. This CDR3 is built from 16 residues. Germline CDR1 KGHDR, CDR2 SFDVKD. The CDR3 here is CATSDGGLAVQETQYF. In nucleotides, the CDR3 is TGTGCCACCAGTGATGGGGGACTAGCGGTTCAAGAGACCCAGTACTTC.

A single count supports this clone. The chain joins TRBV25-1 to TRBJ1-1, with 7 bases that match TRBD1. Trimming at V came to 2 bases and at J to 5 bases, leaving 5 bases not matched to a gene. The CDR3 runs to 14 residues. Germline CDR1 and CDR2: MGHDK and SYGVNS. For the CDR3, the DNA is TGTGCCAGCAGTGAACGAGGGGGCGCGACTGAAGCTTTCTTT. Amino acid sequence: CASSERGGATEAFF.

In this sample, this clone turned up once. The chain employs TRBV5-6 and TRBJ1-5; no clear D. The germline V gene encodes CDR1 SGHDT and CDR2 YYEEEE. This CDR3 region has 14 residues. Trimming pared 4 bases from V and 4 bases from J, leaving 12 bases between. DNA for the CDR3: TGTGCCAGCAGCCACCGGGGTCCTAATCAGCCCCAGCATTTT. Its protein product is CASSHRGPNQPQHF.

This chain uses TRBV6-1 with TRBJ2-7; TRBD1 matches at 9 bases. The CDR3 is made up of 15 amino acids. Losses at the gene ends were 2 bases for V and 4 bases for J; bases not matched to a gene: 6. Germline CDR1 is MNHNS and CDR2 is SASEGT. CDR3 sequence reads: CASSEIQGALYEQYF. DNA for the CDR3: TGTGCCAGCAGTGAAATACAGGGGGCTCTGTACGAGCAGTACTTC.

The CDR3 region is CSVEAGTNEKLFF. DNA for the CDR3: TGCAGCGTTGAAGCCGGGACTAATGAAAAACTGTTTTTT. The chain has TRBV29-1 and TRBJ1-4; D gene unclear. CDR1 is SQVTM, CDR2 ANQGSEA, per germline. The CDR3 sequence is 13 residues long. Trimming took off 1 base at V and 2 bases at J, with 5 bases between the two ends.

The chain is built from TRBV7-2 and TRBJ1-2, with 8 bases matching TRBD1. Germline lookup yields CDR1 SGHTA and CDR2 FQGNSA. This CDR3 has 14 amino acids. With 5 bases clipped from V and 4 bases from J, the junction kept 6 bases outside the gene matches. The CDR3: CASSGRGQTYGYTF. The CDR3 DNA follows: TGTGCCAGCAGCGGCAGGGGGCAGACCTATGGCTACACCTTC.